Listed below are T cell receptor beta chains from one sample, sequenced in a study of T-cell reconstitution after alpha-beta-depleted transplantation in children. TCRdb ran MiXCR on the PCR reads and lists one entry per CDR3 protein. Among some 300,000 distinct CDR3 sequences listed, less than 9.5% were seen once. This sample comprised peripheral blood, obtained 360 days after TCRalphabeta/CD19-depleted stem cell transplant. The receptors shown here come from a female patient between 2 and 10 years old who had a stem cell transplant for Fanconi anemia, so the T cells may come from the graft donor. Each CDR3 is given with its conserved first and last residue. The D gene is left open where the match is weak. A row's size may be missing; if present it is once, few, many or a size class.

CDR3aa: CASSSTPTGELFF
CDR3nt: TGTGCCAGCAGCTCCACGCCCACCGGGGAGCTGTTTTTT
d_gene: .
abundance: many
j_gene: TRBJ2-2
v_gene: TRBV11-3

CDR3aa: CASSRDRAWETQYF
CDR3nt: TGTGCCAGCAGTAGAGACAGGGCGTGGGAGACCCAGTACTTC
d_gene: TRBD1
abundance: .
j_gene: TRBJ2-5
v_gene: TRBV6-9

CDR3aa: CASSLGLGGDNQPQHF
CDR3nt: TGTGCCAGCAGCTTAGGGTTAGGGGGAGACAATCAGCCCCAGCATTTT
d_gene: .
abundance: .
j_gene: TRBJ1-5
v_gene: TRBV7-6

CDR3aa: CASSYSSSAYNSPLHF
CDR3nt: TGTGCCAGCAGTTACTCGAGTAGCGCCTATAATTCACCCCTCCACTTT
d_gene: .
abundance: .
j_gene: TRBJ1-6
v_gene: TRBV6-5

CDR3aa: CASSLNLGMGTGGTEAFF
CDR3nt: TGTGCCAGCAGTTTAAATTTGGGTATGGGGACAGGGGGGACTGAAGCTTTCTTT
d_gene: TRBD1
abundance: few
j_gene: TRBJ1-1
v_gene: TRBV28

CDR3aa: CASRITGATSYNEQFF
CDR3nt: TGTGCCAGCAGGATCACAGGAGCCACTTCCTACAATGAGCAGTTCTTC
d_gene: .
abundance: many
j_gene: TRBJ2-1
v_gene: TRBV6-5

CDR3aa: CSAIATLGQGARTDTQYF
CDR3nt: TGCAGTGCTATCGCCACATTAGGACAGGGGGCGAGAACAGATACGCAGTATTTT
d_gene: TRBD1
abundance: few
j_gene: TRBJ2-3
v_gene: TRBV20-1

CDR3aa: CASSVDNSHGGNIQYF
CDR3nt: TGTGCCAGCAGCGTAGATAACAGCCATGGGGGAAACATTCAGTACTTC
d_gene: .
abundance: few
j_gene: TRBJ2-4
v_gene: TRBV9

CDR3aa: CASSSTGEHGYTF
CDR3nt: TGTGCCAGCAGCTCGACAGGGGAGCATGGCTACACCTTC
d_gene: TRBD1
abundance: .
j_gene: TRBJ1-2
v_gene: TRBV11-1

CDR3aa: CASSYSLGDTQYF
CDR3nt: TGTGCCAGCAGTTATTCCCTCGGGGATACGCAGTATTTT
d_gene: .
abundance: many
j_gene: TRBJ2-3
v_gene: TRBV6-5

CDR3aa: CASSLYPDTGEPFF
CDR3nt: TGTGCCAGCAGTTTGTATCCCGACACCGGGGAGCCGTTTTTT
d_gene: .
abundance: .
j_gene: TRBJ2-2
v_gene: TRBV27

CDR3aa: CSAGTSGSYYEQYF
CDR3nt: TGCAGTGCTGGGACTAGCGGGTCCTATTACGAGCAGTACTTC
d_gene: TRBD2
abundance: many
j_gene: TRBJ2-7
v_gene: TRBV20-1

CDR3aa: CAIWDSYTGELFF
CDR3nt: TGTGCTATATGGGACTCTTACACCGGGGAGCTGTTTTTT
d_gene: .
abundance: .
j_gene: TRBJ2-2
v_gene: TRBV12-5

CDR3aa: CASSLEGDNQPQHF
CDR3nt: TGCGCCAGCAGCCTAGAAGGGGACAATCAGCCCCAGCATTTT
d_gene: .
abundance: many
j_gene: TRBJ1-5
v_gene: TRBV4-1

CDR3aa: CASSPGTSVKTQYF
CDR3nt: TGTGCCAGCAGCCCCGGGACTAGTGTAAAGACCCAGTACTTC
d_gene: TRBD2
abundance: many
j_gene: TRBJ2-5
v_gene: TRBV12-3/TRBV12-4

CDR3aa: CASSLGTVQETQYF
CDR3nt: TGTGCCAGCAGCTTGGGGACAGTTCAAGAGACCCAGTACTTC
d_gene: .
abundance: many
j_gene: TRBJ2-5
v_gene: TRBV5-6

CDR3aa: CASSITSRGPYNSPLHF
CDR3nt: TGTGCCAGCAGTATTACCTCAAGGGGCCCCTATAATTCACCCCTCCACTTT
d_gene: .
abundance: many
j_gene: TRBJ1-6
v_gene: TRBV27

CDR3aa: CASIGAGSSYNSPLHF
CDR3nt: TGTGCCAGCATTGGGGCGGGGAGCTCCTATAATTCACCCCTCCACTTT
d_gene: .
abundance: .
j_gene: TRBJ1-6
v_gene: TRBV7-9

CDR3aa: CATSRFEGNTIYF
CDR3nt: TGTGCCACCAGCAGGTTCGAGGGAAACACCATATATTTT
d_gene: .
abundance: many
j_gene: TRBJ1-3
v_gene: TRBV15

CDR3aa: CASSYGQNFANTEAFF
CDR3nt: TGTGCCAGCAGTTACGGACAAAATTTTGCGAACACTGAAGCTTTCTTT
d_gene: .
abundance: few
j_gene: TRBJ1-1
v_gene: TRBV6-5

CDR3aa: CATPKRLTATGELFF
CDR3nt: TGTGCCACCCCGAAAAGGCTTACGGCCACCGGGGAGCTGTTTTTT
d_gene: .
abundance: many
j_gene: TRBJ2-2
v_gene: TRBV11-2

CDR3aa: CASGIRDRVLGYTF
CDR3nt: TGTGCCAGCGGCATCCGGGACAGGGTCCTTGGCTACACCTTC
d_gene: TRBD1
abundance: few
j_gene: TRBJ1-2
v_gene: TRBV7-9

CDR3aa: CSVVIHEGPGNTIYF
CDR3nt: TGCAGCGTAGTGATCCACGAGGGCCCTGGAAACACCATATATTTT
d_gene: .
abundance: many
j_gene: TRBJ1-3
v_gene: TRBV29-1

CDR3aa: CASSPPGGRNQPQHF
CDR3nt: TGTGCCAGCTCACCCCCAGGCGGTCGCAATCAGCCCCAGCATTTT
d_gene: .
abundance: .
j_gene: TRBJ1-5
v_gene: TRBV18

CDR3aa: CASSLSGSGGWDNEQFF
CDR3nt: TGTGCCAGCAGCTTAAGTGGTAGCGGGGGGTGGGACAATGAGCAGTTCTTC
d_gene: TRBD2
abundance: few
j_gene: TRBJ2-1
v_gene: TRBV7-3

CDR3aa: CASSRLPYNEQFF
CDR3nt: TGTGCCAGCTCCCGGCTCCCCTACAATGAGCAGTTCTTC
d_gene: .
abundance: .
j_gene: TRBJ2-1
v_gene: TRBV18

CDR3aa: CASRGAGEQYF
CDR3nt: TGTGCCAGCAGGGGCGCGGGGGAGCAGTACTTC
d_gene: .
abundance: many
j_gene: TRBJ2-7
v_gene: TRBV6-1

CDR3aa: CASSQGLGEQFF
CDR3nt: TGCGCCAGCAGCCAAGGACTCGGGGAGCAGTTCTTC
d_gene: .
abundance: many
j_gene: TRBJ2-1
v_gene: TRBV4-3

CDR3aa: CASSYQGGLSPLHF
CDR3nt: TGTGCCAGCAGCTACCAGGGAGGTCTCTCACCCCTCCACTTT
d_gene: .
abundance: few
j_gene: TRBJ1-6
v_gene: TRBV5-6